Presented here are 32 T cell receptor beta chains from one specimen sequenced in a study of beta chain features in type 1 diabetes. The study reverse transcribed the entire isolated RNA, so it sequenced expressed TCRB transcripts. Sequencing used immunoSEQ multiplex PCR; TCRdb keeps in-frame clones, though not all of them. The repertoire consists of 400,000 to 600,000 clones, with 25% to 35% occurring once and the leading ten covering 0.05% to 0.065%. Source material: naive CD4+ T cells from blood. The receptor source for this set is a man aged 18-30 years in good health.

The chain employs TRBV7-2 and TRBJ2-2; D is perhaps TRBD1 (5 bases). The CDR3 has 13 amino acids. Trimming took 5 bases from V and 1 from J, leaving 5 bases between them. Germline loops: CDR1 SGHTA, CDR2 FQGNSA. This CDR3 reads CASSGQNTGELFF. The CDR3 DNA reads as TGTGCCAGCAGCGGACAGAACACCGGGGAGCTGTTTTTT.

There are a few counts of this clone. V usage is TRBV7-9 and J usage is TRBJ2-2, with no clear D. The germline V gene encodes CDR1 SEHNR and CDR2 FQNEAQ (reference sequence). Trimming removed 3 bases at V and 7 bases at J, with 0 bases between. The CDR3 has 10 amino acids. CDR3 amino acids: CASSFGELFF. CDR3 sequence (DNA): TGTGCCAGCAGCTTCGGGGAGCTGTTTTTT.

This clone has only a few counts. The rearrangement joins TRBV5-1 to TRBJ2-1; 11 nucleotides align to TRBD2. This CDR3 spans 15 amino acids. The germline V gene encodes CDR1 SGHRS and CDR2 YFSETQ. The V segment lost 4 bases and the J segment 4 bases; nucleotides outside the gene matches: 4. The CDR3 loop is CASSPGLAVYNEQFF. In nucleotides, the CDR3 is TGCGCCAGCAGCCCGGGACTAGCGGTATACAATGAGCAGTTCTTC.

This clone turned up a few times. This chain connects TRBV29-1 to TRBJ2-3; no reliable D call. V shed 8 bases and J shed 0 bases, with 9 bases lying between them. Germline V gene sequence: CDR1 SQVTM, CDR2 ANQGSEA. This CDR3 has 12 residues. In DNA form, the CDR3 reads TGCAGCACTGACCGGAGCACAGATACGCAGTATTTT. It codes for CSTDRSTDTQYF.

This clone was seen a few times. The rearrangement joins TRBV9 to TRBJ2-5, with 8 bases lining up with TRBD2. With V trimmed by 1 base and J by 5 bases, 7 bases remained unmatched. The CDR3 has 15 residues. CDR1 and CDR2 from the germline V gene are SGDLS and YYNGEE. CDR3 residues: CASSVRAGGSETQYF. The CDR3, as DNA: TGTGCCAGCAGCGTAAGGGCGGGAGGATCGGAGACCCAGTACTTC. The complete variable domain, with remaining parts taken from reference TRBV9 and TRBJ2-5, reads DSGVTQTPKHLITATGQRVTLRCSPRSGDLSVYWYQQSLDQGLQFLIQYYNGEERAKGNILERFSAQQFPDLHSELNLSSLELGDSALYFCASSVRAGGSETQYFGPGTRLLVL.

The V gene is TRBV18, the J gene TRBJ2-5, with D possibly being TRBD1 (5 bases). CDR1 is KGHSH and CDR2 is LQKENI in the germline V gene. Trimming shortened V by 3 bases and J by 0 bases, and 14 bases separated the two germline ends. The length of the CDR3 is 16 residues. CDR3 nucleotides: TGTGCCAGCTCACCGGCAGCAGGGCTGTACCAAGAGACCCAGTACTTC. Translating gives CASSPAAGLYQETQYF.

In its sample, this clone was seen once. Here the CDR3 DNA reads TGTGCCAGCAGCCCTAGCGGGAGAAAATACAATGAGCAGTTCTTC. Translating it yields CASSPSGRKYNEQFF. The J gene is TRBJ2-1, the V gene TRBV6-5; TRBD2 matches 10 bases. The CDR3 contains 15 residues. CDR1 and CDR2 (germline): MNHEY, SVGAGI. The V gene end was trimmed by 6 bases and the J gene end by 4 bases; junction bases not matched to a gene: 6.

The CDR3 loop is CSVSRGADTQYF. In DNA form, the CDR3 reads TGCAGCGTGTCGAGAGGCGCAGATACGCAGTATTTT. The V and J genes are TRBV29-1 and TRBJ2-3; the D is unclear. Trimming removed 6 bases from V and 4 bases from J, with 11 bases in between. The CDR3 totals 12 residues. In germline, CDR1 is SQVTM, CDR2 ANQGSEA.

The V and J genes are TRBV30 and TRBJ2-7; the D gene is possibly TRBD1 (6 bases). Per germline, CDR1 GTSNPN and CDR2 SVGIG (reference sequence). The CDR3 consists of 14 residues. V lost 0 bases and J lost 6, with 15 bases in between. The CDR3 sequence is CAWSVRGQGSEQYF. The CDR3 nucleotides read TGTGCCTGGAGTGTACGCGGCCAGGGGTCCGAGCAGTACTTC. Filled out from reference TRBV30 and TRBJ2-7, the complete variable domain reads SQTIHQWPATLVQPVGSPLSLECTVEGTSNPNLYWYRQAAGRGLQLLFYSVGIGQISSEVPQNLSASRPQDRQFILSSKKLLLSDSGFYLCAWSVRGQGSEQYFGPGTRLTVT.

This clone showed up just a few times. This same CDR3 is encoded by further DNA sequences in the sample. The genes are TRBV5-1 and TRBJ2-1; D remains ambiguous. V was shortened by 0 bases and J by 6 bases, with 7 bases between the two germline ends. The CDR3 is made up of 13 amino acids. The germline V gene encodes CDR1 SGHRS and CDR2 YFSETQ. The DNA for the CDR3 is TGCGCCAGCAGCTTGGGAACGGGCAATGAGCAGTTCTTC. It specifies CASSLGTGNEQFF.

A few counts support this clone. CDR3 nucleotides: TGTGCCAGCAGTCCGGGGACTAATCAGCCCCAGCATTTT. Translating gives CASSPGTNQPQHF. The chain employs TRBV7-2 and TRBJ1-5; the D gene is possibly TRBD1 (5 bases). V was clipped by 6 bases and J by 4 bases, with 10 bases between them. The CDR3 sequence is 13 residues long. Germline-derived CDR1 and CDR2 are SGHTA and FQGNSA. Together with reference TRBV7-2 and TRBJ1-5, the CDR3 gives the full variable domain: GAGVSQSPSNKVTEKGKDVELRCDPISGHTALYWYRQSLGQGLEFLIYFQGNSAPDKSGLPSDRFSAERTGGSVSTLTIQRTQQEDSAVYLCASSPGTNQPQHFGDGTRLSIL.

J is TRBJ2-5 and V is TRBV30; 13 bases align to TRBD2. This CDR3 spans 16 amino acids. The junction had 7 bases not matched to a gene; V was cut back by 2 bases and J by 4 bases. CDR1 GTSNPN and CDR2 SVGIG come from the germline V gene (reference sequence). The CDR3 loop is CAWSTGTSGTLETQYF. The CDR3 region has the DNA TGTGCCTGGAGTACCGGGACTAGCGGGACACTAGAGACCCAGTACTTC.

This rearrangement joins TRBV15 to TRBJ2-7; 7 nucleotides align to TRBD2. Germline V lookup: CDR1 LNHNV, CDR2 YYDKDF (reference sequence). The ends lost 3 bases at V and 2 bases at J; junction bases unmatched: 10. The CDR3 extends over 16 amino acids. CDR3 region: CATSRRGGSGPYEQYF. The DNA of the CDR3 is TGTGCCACCAGCAGGAGGGGCGGGAGTGGCCCCTACGAGCAGTACTTC.

This clone was seen only a few times. The rearrangement joins TRBV18 to TRBJ2-1; tentative D call: TRBD2 (5 bases). With 5 bases removed from V and 5 bases from J, the gap between germline ends came to 16 bases. The CDR3 runs to 15 residues. Germline V CDR1 and CDR2: KGHSH, LQKENI. CDR3 in DNA: TGTGCCAGCTCAAGCCTGGCGGGCGCGAACAATGAGCAGTTCTTC. Protein product: CASSSLAGANNEQFF.

The V call is TRBV29-1, the J call TRBJ2-7; the D call may be TRBD1 or TRBD2 (5 bases each). The CDR3 loop spans 14 amino acids. Between the trimmed V and J ends, which lost 6 bases and 0 bases, there was a span of 15 bases. Looked up from germline, CDR1 is SQVTM and CDR2 is ANQGSEA. The CDR3 loop is CSVTAGTVSYEQYF. The CDR3 coding sequence is TGCAGCGTAACCGCCGGGACCGTCTCCTACGAGCAGTACTTC.

The V gene is TRBV7-2, the J gene TRBJ2-3; D uncertain. The CDR3 runs to 16 residues. Trimming cost V 5 bases and J 3 bases, with 18 bases left between them. CDR1 is SGHTA and CDR2 is FQGNSA in the germline V gene. CDR3 coding DNA: TGTGCCAGCAGCCCCATGGGAACCGCGGTAACAGATACGCAGTATTTT. Translating gives CASSPMGTAVTDTQYF.

The rearrangement uses TRBV5-4 and TRBJ1-1, with a tentative D call TRBD1 (5 bases). Germline CDR1 reads SGHNT; CDR2 reads YYREEE (reference sequence). This CDR3 region has 13 residues. V lost 6 bases to trimming and J lost 4 bases, with 13 bases between them. As DNA, the CDR3 is TGTGCCAGCACCCTGGTGGGGGGCACTGAAGCTTTCTTT. As protein: CASTLVGGTEAFF. Looking up the rest from reference TRBV5-4 and TRBJ1-1 gives the full variable domain: ETGVTQSPTHLIKTRGQQVTLRCSSQSGHNTVSWYQQALGQGPQFIFQYYREEENGRGNFPPRFSGLQFPNYSSELNVNALELDDSALYLCASTLVGGTEAFFGQGTRLTVV.

This clone was detected only a few times. This sequence joins TRBV4-2 and TRBJ2-7; 7 nucleotides match TRBD2. The germline CDR1 and CDR2 sequences are LGHNA and YNFKEQ. This CDR3 comprises 16 residues. V lost 0 bases, J lost 4 bases, and 9 bases stayed unmatched. The CDR3 is CASSQDLSRGSYEQYF. The CDR3 nucleotides are TGTGCCAGCAGCCAAGATTTGTCGCGCGGGAGTTACGAGCAGTACTTC.

The V gene is TRBV29-1, the J gene TRBJ2-7, with D maybe TRBD1 (5 bases). The V end was cut by 6 bases, the J end by 7 bases, with 19 bases between. Germline V CDR1 and CDR2: SQVTM, ANQGSEA. The CDR3 is made up of 13 amino acids. In DNA form, the CDR3 reads TGCAGCGTGGACGGGCCAGGGCTGCGTGAGCAGTACTTC. This sequence encodes CSVDGPGLREQYF.

V and J are TRBV25-1 and TRBJ1-2; 8 bases match TRBD1. J lost 2 bases, V lost 2 bases, and 4 bases had no gene match. The V gene's germline CDR1 is MGHDK and CDR2 SYGVNS. The CDR3 is 15 amino acids. The CDR3 reads CASSEPAGGNYGYTF. CDR3 DNA: TGTGCCAGCAGTGAACCGGCAGGGGGCAACTATGGCTACACCTTC.

The chain has TRBV10-1 and TRBJ2-3, with D tentatively TRBD1 (6 bases). Trimming took off 3 bases at V and 3 bases at J, with 10 bases between the two ends. The CDR3 consists of 14 residues. CDR1 WNHNN and CDR2 SYGVQD come from the germline V gene (reference sequence). CDR3 region: CASSEGGRTDTQYF. CDR3 coding DNA: TGCGCCAGCAGTGAAGGGGGAAGGACAGATACGCAGTATTTT.

Only a few counts were recorded for this clone. The J gene is TRBJ2-3, the V gene TRBV30; D gene unclear. Trimming stripped 3 bases from V and 3 bases from J, with 4 bases between. Germline V gene data show CDR1 as GTSNPN and CDR2 as SVGIG (reference sequence). CDR3 length: 11 amino acids. DNA for the CDR3: TGTGCCTGGAGGCGGACAGATACGCAGTATTTT. Amino acids: CAWRRTDTQYF.

In this sample, this clone turned up a few times. The V call is TRBV30, the J call TRBJ2-7; D ambiguous. The CDR3 sequence is 14 residues long. CDR1 is GTSNPN and CDR2 is SVGIG in the germline V gene (reference sequence). Deletions cut 8 bases from V and 0 bases from J, with 17 bases between. CDR3 loop: CAIKAWSSSYEQYF. CDR3 sequence (DNA): TGTGCCATCAAAGCGTGGAGTAGCTCCTACGAGCAGTACTTC. The full variable domain, completed using reference TRBV30 and TRBJ2-7, is SQTIHQWPATLVQPVGSPLSLECTVEGTSNPNLYWYRQAAGRGLQLLFYSVGIGQISSEVPQNLSASRPQDRQFILSSKKLLLSDSGFYLCAIKAWSSSYEQYFGPGTRLTVT.

The table lists this clone with a few counts. V is TRBV9 and J is TRBJ2-2, with TRBD2 identical over 9 bases. The germline V gene encodes CDR1 SGDLS and CDR2 YYNGEE. The CDR3 covers 15 residues. V was clipped by 2 bases and J by 3 bases; unmatched bases: 2. The CDR3 nucleotides are TGTGCCAGCAGCGTTCTAGCGGGATACACCGGGGAGCTGTTTTTT. It codes for CASSVLAGYTGELFF.

This clone was seen a handful of times. At the DNA level, this CDR3 is encoded by other sequences in the same sample as well. The chain recombines TRBV28 with TRBJ2-7; D unclear. CDR3 length: 12 residues. CDR1 and CDR2 from the germline V gene are MDHEN and SYDVKM. V lost 1 base, J lost 0 bases, and 1 base lay in between. The CDR3 is CASSLSSYEQYF. CDR3 nucleotides: TGTGCCAGCAGTTTATCCTCCTACGAGCAGTACTTC. Full variable domain (remainder filled in from reference TRBV28 and TRBJ2-7): DVKVTQSSRYLVKRTGEKVFLECVQDMDHENMFWYRQDPGLGLRLIYFSYDVKMKEKGDIPEGYSVSREKKERFSLILESASTNQTSMYLCASSLSSYEQYFGPGTRLTVT.

This chain joins TRBV5-4 and TRBJ2-6, with a possible D match to TRBD1 (6 bases). CDR3 length: 17 amino acids. Trimming shortened V by 3 bases and J by 0 bases, and 13 bases separated the two germline ends. Germline CDR1 is SGHNT and CDR2 is YYREEE (reference sequence). CDR3 DNA sequence: TGTGCCAGCAGCTCCCAGGGCAGGGGCTCTGGGGCCAACGTCCTGACTTTC. Its protein is CASSSQGRGSGANVLTF.

CDR3 in DNA: TGCAGCGTTGAAGTAGGGGTTCGGCCAGATACGCAGTATTTT. Amino acids: CSVEVGVRPDTQYF. The gene calls are TRBV29-1 and TRBJ2-3, with a possible D match to TRBD1 (5 bases). From germline, CDR1 is SQVTM and CDR2 ANQGSEA. This CDR3 is built from 14 residues. Deletions cut 1 base from V and 4 bases from J, with 12 bases between.

Only a few counts were recorded for this clone. The rearrangement links TRBV30 to TRBJ2-3; 12 bases map to TRBD2. Per the germline V gene, CDR1 is GTSNPN and CDR2 is SVGIG (reference sequence). CDR3 length equals 17 residues. The V segment lost 5 bases and the J segment 5 bases; nucleotides outside the gene matches: 14. The CDR3 region is CAWGPLRTSGIIDTQYF. The DNA of the CDR3 is TGTGCCTGGGGGCCGCTACGGACTAGCGGGATTATAGATACGCAGTATTTT. The full variable domain, rest sourced from reference TRBV30 and TRBJ2-3, is SQTIHQWPATLVQPVGSPLSLECTVEGTSNPNLYWYRQAAGRGLQLLFYSVGIGQISSEVPQNLSASRPQDRQFILSSKKLLLSDSGFYLCAWGPLRTSGIIDTQYFGPGTRLTVL.

Points on this clone: This CDR3 is also generated by other DNA sequences in the sample. This chain connects TRBV7-2 to TRBJ2-5; D ambiguous. The CDR3 spans 12 residues. V lost 2 bases and J lost 5, with 6 bases in between. The V gene's germline CDR1 is SGHTA and CDR2 FQGNSA. In DNA form, the CDR3 reads TGTGCCAGCAGCTTAAATCGGGAGACCCAGTACTTC. It encodes CASSLNRETQYF.

This clone was counted a few times. The gene calls are TRBV30 and TRBJ1-5, with unresolved D. Germline V CDR1 and CDR2: GTSNPN, SVGIG (reference sequence). With 1 base removed from V and 5 bases from J, the gap between germline ends came to 6 bases. The CDR3 loop spans 12 amino acids. The CDR3 loop reads CAWSEGYQPQHF. CDR3 sequence (DNA): TGTGCCTGGAGTGAGGGTTATCAGCCCCAGCATTTT.

The V call is TRBV28, the J call TRBJ1-2; 8 positions match TRBD1. The CDR3 totals 14 residues. The ends lost 4 bases at V and 2 bases at J; junction bases unmatched: 3. Looked up from germline, CDR1 is MDHEN and CDR2 is SYDVKM. CDR3 DNA: TGTGCCAGCAGTTCCCACAGGGGGAACTATGGCTACACCTTC. Protein: CASSSHRGNYGYTF.

The rearrangement uses TRBV4-1 and TRBJ2-1; 7 bases are a match to TRBD2. V shed 4 bases, J shed 2 bases, and the junction held 8 bases outside the gene matches. The V gene's germline CDR1 is MGHRA and CDR2 YSYEKL. This CDR3 is built from 16 residues. The CDR3, as DNA: TGCGCCAGCAGCCGATTACCAGCGGGAACCTACAATGAGCAGTTCTTC. Translation: CASSRLPAGTYNEQFF.